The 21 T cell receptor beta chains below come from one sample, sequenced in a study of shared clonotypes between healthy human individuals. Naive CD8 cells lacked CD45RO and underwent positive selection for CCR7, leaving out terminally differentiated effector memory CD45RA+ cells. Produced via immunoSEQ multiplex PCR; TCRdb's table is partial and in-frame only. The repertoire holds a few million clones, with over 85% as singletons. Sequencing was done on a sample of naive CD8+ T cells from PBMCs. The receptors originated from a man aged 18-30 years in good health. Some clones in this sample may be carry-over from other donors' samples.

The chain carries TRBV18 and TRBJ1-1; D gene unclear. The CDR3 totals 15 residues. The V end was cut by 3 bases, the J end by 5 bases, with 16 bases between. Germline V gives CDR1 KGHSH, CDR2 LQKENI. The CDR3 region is CASSPKDREVTEAFF. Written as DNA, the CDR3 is TGTGCCAGCTCACCCAAGGATCGCGAGGTTACTGAAGCTTTCTTT.

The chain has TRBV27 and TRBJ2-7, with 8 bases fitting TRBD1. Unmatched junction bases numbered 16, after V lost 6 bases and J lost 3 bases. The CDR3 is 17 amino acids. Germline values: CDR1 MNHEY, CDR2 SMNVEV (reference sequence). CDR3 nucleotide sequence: TGTGCCAGCAGGACCCTCCAGCCCGGGACAGGAGACTACGAGCAGTACTTC. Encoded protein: CASRTLQPGTGDYEQYF.

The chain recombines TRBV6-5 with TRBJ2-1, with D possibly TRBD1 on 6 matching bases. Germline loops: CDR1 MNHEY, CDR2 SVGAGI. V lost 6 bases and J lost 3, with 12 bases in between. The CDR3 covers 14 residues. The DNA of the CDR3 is TGTGCCAGCAGCCCAGGGGCGGGCTACAATGAGCAGTTCTTC. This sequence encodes CASSPGAGYNEQFF.

The CDR3 DNA is TGTGCCTGGAGTGTACAGGCCGGCACCGTTGGTCCGTACTTC. It is translated as CAWSVQAGTVGPYF. The V and J genes are TRBV30 and TRBJ2-7; TRBD1 is a possible D gene (5 bases). Germline V gene data show CDR1 as GTSNPN and CDR2 as SVGIG (reference sequence). This CDR3 has 14 residues. The V end was cut by 0 bases, the J end by 12 bases, with 21 bases between. The entire variable domain, with the rest obtained from reference TRBV30 and TRBJ2-7, is as follows: SQTIHQWPATLVQPVGSPLSLECTVEGTSNPNLYWYRQAAGRGLQLLFYSVGIGQISSEVPQNLSASRPQDRQFILSSKKLLLSDSGFYLCAWSVQAGTVGPYFGPGTRLTVT.

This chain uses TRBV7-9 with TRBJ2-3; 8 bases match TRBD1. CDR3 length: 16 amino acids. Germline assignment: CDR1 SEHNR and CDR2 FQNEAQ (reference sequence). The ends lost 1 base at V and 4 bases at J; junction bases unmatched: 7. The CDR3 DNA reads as TGTGCCAGCAGCTTAGATCAGGGGGCTAGGCCAGATACGCAGTATTTT. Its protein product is CASSLDQGARPDTQYF. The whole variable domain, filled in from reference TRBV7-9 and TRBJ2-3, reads DTGVSQNPRHKITKRGQNVTFRCDPISEHNRLYWYRQTLGQGPEFLTYFQNEAQLEKSRLLSDRFSAERPKGSFSTLEIQRTEQGDSAMYLCASSLDQGARPDTQYFGPGTRLTVL.

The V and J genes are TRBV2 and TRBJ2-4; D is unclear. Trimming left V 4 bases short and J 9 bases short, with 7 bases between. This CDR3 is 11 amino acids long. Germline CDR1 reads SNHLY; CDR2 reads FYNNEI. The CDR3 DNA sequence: TGTGCCAGCAGTGGGCCTGGCATTCAGTACTTC. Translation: CASSGPGIQYF.

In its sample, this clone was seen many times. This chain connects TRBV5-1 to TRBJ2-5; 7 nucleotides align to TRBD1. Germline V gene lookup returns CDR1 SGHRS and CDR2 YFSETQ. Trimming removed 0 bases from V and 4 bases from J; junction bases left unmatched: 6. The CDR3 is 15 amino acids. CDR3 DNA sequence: TGCGCCAGCAGCTTGGGACGCCCAGGGGGAGAGACCCAGTACTTC. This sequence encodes CASSLGRPGGETQYF.

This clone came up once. DNA of the CDR3: TGTGCCAGCAGTCGAGTAATCGAATGGTCTGGAAACACCATATATTTT. Its protein product is CASSRVIEWSGNTIYF. The rearrangement joins TRBV2 to TRBJ1-3; D ambiguous. This CDR3 spans 16 amino acids. CDR1 SNHLY and CDR2 FYNNEI come from the germline V gene. The V and J ends lost 5 bases and 1 base respectively, with 15 bases between them.

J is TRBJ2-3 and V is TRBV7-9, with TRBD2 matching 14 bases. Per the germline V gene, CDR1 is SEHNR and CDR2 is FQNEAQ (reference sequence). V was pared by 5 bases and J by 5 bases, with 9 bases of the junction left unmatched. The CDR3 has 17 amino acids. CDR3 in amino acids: CASSLSTSGRAVDTQYF. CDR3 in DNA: TGTGCCAGCAGCCTGTCGACTAGCGGGAGGGCGGTAGATACGCAGTATTTT.

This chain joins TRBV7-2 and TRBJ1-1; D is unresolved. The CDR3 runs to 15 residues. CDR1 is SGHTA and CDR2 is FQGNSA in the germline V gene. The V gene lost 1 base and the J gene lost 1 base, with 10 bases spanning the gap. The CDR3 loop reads CASSLDRTANTEAFF. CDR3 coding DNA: TGTGCCAGCAGCTTAGACCGGACGGCGAACACTGAAGCTTTCTTT.

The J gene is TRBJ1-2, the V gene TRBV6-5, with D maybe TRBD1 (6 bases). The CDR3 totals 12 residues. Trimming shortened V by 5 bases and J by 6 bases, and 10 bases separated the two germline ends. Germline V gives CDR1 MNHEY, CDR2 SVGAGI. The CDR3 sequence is CASSHPGDGYTF. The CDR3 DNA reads TGTGCCAGCAGTCACCCAGGGGATGGCTACACCTTC.

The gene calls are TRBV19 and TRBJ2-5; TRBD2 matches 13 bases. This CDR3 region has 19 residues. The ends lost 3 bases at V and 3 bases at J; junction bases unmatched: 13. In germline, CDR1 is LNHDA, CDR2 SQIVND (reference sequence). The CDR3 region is CASSIIHGRLAGGEETQYF. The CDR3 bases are TGTGCCAGTAGTATCATTCATGGAAGACTAGCGGGAGGAGAAGAGACCCAGTACTTC.

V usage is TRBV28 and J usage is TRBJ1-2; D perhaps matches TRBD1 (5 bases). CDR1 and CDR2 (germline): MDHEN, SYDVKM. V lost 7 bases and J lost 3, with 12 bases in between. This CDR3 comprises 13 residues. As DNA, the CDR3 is TGTGCCAGCAACCCCCTCAGGGACTATGGCTACACCTTC. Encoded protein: CASNPLRDYGYTF.

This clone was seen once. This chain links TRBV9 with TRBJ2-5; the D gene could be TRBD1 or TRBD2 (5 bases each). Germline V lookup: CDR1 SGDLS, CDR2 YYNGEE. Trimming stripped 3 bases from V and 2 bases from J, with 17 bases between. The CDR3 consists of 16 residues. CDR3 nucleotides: TGTGCCAGCAGCGCCTCACCGGGACGGAGACAAGAGACCCAGTACTTC. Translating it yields CASSASPGRRQETQYF.

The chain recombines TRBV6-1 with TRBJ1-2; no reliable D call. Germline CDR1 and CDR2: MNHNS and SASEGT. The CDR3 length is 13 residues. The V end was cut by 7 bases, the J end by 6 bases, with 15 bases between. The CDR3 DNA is TGTGCCAGCACGACCTCAAAGGGAGATGGCTACACCTTC. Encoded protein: CASTTSKGDGYTF.

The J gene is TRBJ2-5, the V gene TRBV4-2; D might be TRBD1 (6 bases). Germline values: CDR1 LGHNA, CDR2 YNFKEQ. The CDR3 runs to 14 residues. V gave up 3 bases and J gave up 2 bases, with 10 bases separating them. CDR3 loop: CASSHGQLQETQYF. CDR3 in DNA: TGTGCCAGCAGCCACGGACAGCTTCAAGAGACCCAGTACTTC.

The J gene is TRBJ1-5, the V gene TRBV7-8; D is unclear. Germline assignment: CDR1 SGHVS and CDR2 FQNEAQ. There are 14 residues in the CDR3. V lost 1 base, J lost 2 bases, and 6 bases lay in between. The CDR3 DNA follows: TGTGCCAGCAGCTTAGGCCCCGGCAATCAGCCCCAGCATTTT. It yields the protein CASSLGPGNQPQHF.

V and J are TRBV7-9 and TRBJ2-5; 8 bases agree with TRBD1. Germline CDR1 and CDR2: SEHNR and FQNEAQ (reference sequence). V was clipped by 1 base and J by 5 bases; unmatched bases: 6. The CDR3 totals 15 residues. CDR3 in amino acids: CASSLVRQGRETQYF. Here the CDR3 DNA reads TGTGCCAGCAGCTTAGTCCGACAGGGGAGGGAGACCCAGTACTTC.

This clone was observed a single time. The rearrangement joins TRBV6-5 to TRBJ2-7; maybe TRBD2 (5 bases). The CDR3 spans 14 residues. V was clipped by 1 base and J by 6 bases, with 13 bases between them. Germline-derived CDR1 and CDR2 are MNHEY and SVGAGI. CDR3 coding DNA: TGTGCCAGCAGTTACTTTTCAGGAGGAGGCGAGCAGTACTTC. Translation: CASSYFSGGGEQYF.

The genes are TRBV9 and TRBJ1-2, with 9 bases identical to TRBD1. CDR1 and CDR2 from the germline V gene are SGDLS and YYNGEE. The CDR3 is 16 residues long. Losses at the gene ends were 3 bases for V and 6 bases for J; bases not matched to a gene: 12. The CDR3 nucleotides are TGTGCCAGCAGCGCGGAACAGGGGGCGCTGAGTAATGGCTACACCTTC. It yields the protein CASSAEQGALSNGYTF. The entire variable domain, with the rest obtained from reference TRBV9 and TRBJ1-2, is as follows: DSGVTQTPKHLITATGQRVTLRCSPRSGDLSVYWYQQSLDQGLQFLIQYYNGEERAKGNILERFSAQQFPDLHSELNLSSLELGDSALYFCASSAEQGALSNGYTFGSGTRLTVV.

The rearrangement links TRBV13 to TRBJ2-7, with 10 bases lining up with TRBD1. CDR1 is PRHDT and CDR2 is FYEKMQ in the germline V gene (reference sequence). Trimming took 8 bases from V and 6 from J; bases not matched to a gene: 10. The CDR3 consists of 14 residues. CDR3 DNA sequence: TGTGCCAGCGCCCAGACAGGGGGCTTAAGCGAGCAGTACTTC. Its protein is CASAQTGGLSEQYF.